Each of the 32 T cell receptor beta chains below was sequenced from the same sample in a study of blood T cell repertoires in COVID-19. Some clones are missing from TCRdb's copy, which holds only in-frame ones; the method was immunoSEQ multiplex PCR. The data contain 90,000 to 130,000 clones, about 72% of them singletons. Sample: peripheral blood. Receptors originate from a woman in her sixties or seventies with acute or convalescent COVID-19.

The genes are TRBV6-1 and TRBJ1-1, with 8 bases fitting TRBD1. The CDR3 runs 13 residues. V gave up 3 bases and J gave up 9 bases; unmatched junction bases: 6. Germline loops: CDR1 MNHNS, CDR2 SASEGT. The CDR3 spells CASSDWAGGKAFF. The CDR3 DNA reads as TGTGCCAGCAGTGATTGGGCAGGGGGCAAAGCTTTCTTT.

V usage is TRBV11-3 and J usage is TRBJ2-2; D uncertain. Trimming cost V 0 bases and J 4 bases, with 9 bases left between them. Germline V gene data show CDR1 as SGHNT and CDR2 as YENEEA. The CDR3 has 15 residues. CDR3 nucleotide sequence: TGTGCCAGCAGCTTAGAGTCCCAGGCCACCGGGGAGCTGTTTTTT. The encoded protein is CASSLESQATGELFF.

The rearrangement uses TRBV29-1 and TRBJ1-1, with D possibly TRBD1 on 6 matching bases. Germline CDR1 reads SQVTM; CDR2 reads ANQGSEA. Trimming removed 4 bases from V and 0 bases from J, with 12 bases in between. CDR3 length equals 14 residues. The CDR3 region has the DNA TGCAGCGTTGGAAGCAGGGGAATGAACACTGAAGCTTTCTTT. Translated, it gives CSVGSRGMNTEAFF.

The rearrangement joins TRBV18 to TRBJ1-5; 9 bases are a match to TRBD1. From germline, CDR1 is KGHSH and CDR2 LQKENI. The CDR3 sequence is 16 residues long. V dropped 2 bases and J dropped 1; count of bases not matched to a gene: 3. The CDR3 sequence is CASSPGTGISNQPQHF. Here the CDR3 DNA reads TGTGCCAGCTCACCAGGGACAGGGATAAGCAATCAGCCCCAGCATTTT.

The V call is TRBV19, the J call TRBJ1-1; 9 positions agree with TRBD1. V shed 7 bases and J 5 bases; nucleotides not matched to a gene: 17. This CDR3 is 17 amino acids long. Germline lookup yields CDR1 LNHDA and CDR2 SQIVND (reference sequence). CDR3 protein: CASKNDRGSGGETEAFF. The CDR3 DNA is TGTGCCAGTAAGAACGACAGGGGGAGCGGCGGGGAGACTGAAGCTTTCTTT.

The chain has TRBV27 and TRBJ1-6; D is perhaps TRBD1 (6 bases). This CDR3 is 19 amino acids long. The germline V gene encodes CDR1 MNHEY and CDR2 SMNVEV (reference sequence). V was pared by 2 bases and J by 0 bases, with 17 bases between. CDR3 sequence (DNA): TGTGCCAGCAGTTTACGTCGGGGGGGGCTAAGCTCCTATAATTCACCCCTCCACTTT. This codes for CASSLRRGGLSSYNSPLHF.

The V gene is TRBV7-3, the J gene TRBJ2-3; TRBD2 matches at 7 bases. The CDR3 length is 14 residues. CDR1 is SGHTA and CDR2 is FQGTGA in the germline V gene. The trim removed 9 bases at V and 4 bases at J, leaving 10 bases unmatched. The CDR3 region has the DNA TGTGCCAGTAAGGGTGGAGCGGGGTCAGATACGCAGTATTTT. This gives the protein CASKGGAGSDTQYF.

The J gene is TRBJ1-5, the V gene TRBV4-1, with D tentatively TRBD1 (5 bases). Trimming shortened V by 3 bases and J by 3 bases, and 15 bases separated the two germline ends. Germline V gene data show CDR1 as MGHRA and CDR2 as YSYEKL. The CDR3 covers 16 residues. The CDR3 DNA is TGCGCCAGCAGCCAGGTCCCCGGGACTAACAATCAGCCCCAGCATTTT. Protein product: CASSQVPGTNNQPQHF.

This chain uses TRBV7-2 with TRBJ1-1; D call uncertain. Per the germline V gene, CDR1 is SGHTA and CDR2 is FQGNSA. Trimming left V 5 bases short and J 1 base short, with 17 bases between. This CDR3 is 16 amino acids long. CDR3 nucleotide sequence: TGTGCCAGCAGCCCCGACGGACTGACTGCGAACACTGAAGCTTTCTTT. This translates into CASSPDGLTANTEAFF.

This clone was observed a handful of times. V usage is TRBV3-1 (or the pseudogene TRBV3-2) and J usage is TRBJ2-1; no clear D gene. V gave up 0 bases and J gave up 9 bases, with 12 bases separating them. CDR1 and CDR2 (germline): LGHDT, YNNKEL (reference sequence). CDR3 length: 14 amino acids. The CDR3 here is CASSQDGRTAEQFF. CDR3 nucleotides: TGTGCCAGCAGCCAAGATGGTCGTACAGCTGAGCAGTTCTTC.

This sequence joins TRBV11-1 and TRBJ2-7; D is perhaps TRBD1 (6 bases). V lost 2 bases and J lost 7, with 9 bases in between. The CDR3 loop spans 12 amino acids. In germline, CDR1 is SGHAT, CDR2 FQDESV (reference sequence). The CDR3 DNA reads as TGTGCCAGCAGCTTAAACAGGGATGAGCAGTACTTC. This gives the protein CASSLNRDEQYF.

The CDR3 sequence: CASSTRTSRETQYF. CDR3 DNA sequence: TGTGCCAGCAGCACCCGGACTAGTAGGGAGACCCAGTACTTC. The chain combines TRBV7-2 with TRBJ2-5; TRBD2 agrees at 7 bases. The junction had 8 bases not matched to a gene; V was cut back by 5 bases and J by 5 bases. The germline V gene encodes CDR1 SGHTA and CDR2 FQGNSA. This CDR3 has 14 amino acids.

The CDR3 DNA reads as TGTGCCAGCAGCATCCAGGGGGCGAGGGGCTACACCTTC. Residues: CASSIQGARGYTF. V is TRBV28 and J is TRBJ1-2; 8 positions agree with TRBD1. V trimming: 6 bases; J trimming: 8 bases; junction bases outside the gene matches: 8. Germline V lookup: CDR1 MDHEN, CDR2 SYDVKM. The CDR3 runs 13 residues.

The chain carries TRBV6-5 and TRBJ2-7; D might be TRBD2 (6 bases). Germline values: CDR1 MNHEY, CDR2 SVGAGI. Trimming stripped 10 bases from V and 4 bases from J, with 17 bases between. This CDR3 spans 13 amino acids. CDR3: CATRRDSPYEQYF. The CDR3 bases are TGTGCCACCCGTCGGGACTCCCCATACGAGCAGTACTTC.

The CDR3 sequence is CASSIDRLSSGANVLTF. CDR3 bases: TGTGCCAGTAGTATAGACAGGCTGAGCTCTGGGGCCAACGTCCTGACTTTC. The rearrangement uses TRBV19 and TRBJ2-6; D uncertain. Trimming removed 0 bases at V and 0 bases at J, with 9 bases between. Germline CDR1 reads LNHDA; CDR2 reads SQIVND (reference sequence). This CDR3 is 17 amino acids long.

The V call is TRBV5-5, the J call TRBJ1-2; 12 bases line up with TRBD1. Trimming at V came to 4 bases and at J to 8 bases, leaving 6 bases not matched to a gene. The CDR3 has 14 residues. Germline CDR1 is SGHKS and CDR2 is YYEKEE (reference sequence). The CDR3 DNA reads as TGTGCCAGCAGCCCACCGGGACAGGGGGCGGGCTACACCTTC. It is translated as CASSPPGQGAGYTF.

The V and J genes are TRBV11-2 and TRBJ2-1; possible D gene TRBD2, 5 bases. Trimming cost V 1 base and J 10 bases, with 11 bases left between them. This CDR3 spans 13 amino acids. The germline V gene has CDR1 SGHAT and CDR2 FQNNGV. Here the CDR3 reads CASSLVREWEQFF. In DNA, the CDR3 is TGTGCCAGCAGCTTAGTAAGGGAGTGGGAGCAGTTCTTC. Full variable domain (rest looked up from reference TRBV11-2 and TRBJ2-1): EAGVAQSPRYKIIEKRQSVAFWCNPISGHATLYWYQQILGQGPKLLIQFQNNGVVDDSQLPKDRFSAERLKGVDSTLKIQPAKLEDSAVYLCASSLVREWEQFFGPGTRLTVL.

The chain combines TRBV10-3 with TRBJ1-1; 10 bases agree with TRBD1. With V trimmed by 5 bases and J by 7 bases, 10 bases remained unmatched. Germline V lookup: CDR1 ENHRY, CDR2 SYGVKD. The CDR3 loop spans 15 amino acids. The DNA for the CDR3 is TGTGCCATCAGTAACCGACAGGGGGCAGGTGTTGAAGCTTTCTTT. It yields the protein CAISNRQGAGVEAFF.

V and J are TRBV3-1 (or the pseudogene TRBV3-2) and TRBJ2-2, with D perhaps TRBD2 (5 bases). The ends were cut back, 0 bases at V and 15 bases at J, with 14 bases in the middle. CDR3 length: 13 amino acids. CDR1 LGHDT and CDR2 YNNKEL come from the germline V gene (reference sequence). CDR3 nucleotides: TGTGCCAGCAGCCAAGATCCGGGGTTACGGTTGTTTTTT. Translated: CASSQDPGLRLFF.

The J gene is TRBJ2-7, the V gene TRBV7-3; D is possibly TRBD1 (5 bases). Germline V gives CDR1 SGHTA, CDR2 FQGTGA. This CDR3 has 16 residues. V gave up 2 bases and J gave up 4 bases, with 18 bases separating them. Here the CDR3 reads CASSLRSIQGRYEQYF. CDR3 DNA sequence: TGTGCCAGCAGCTTACGGTCCATCCAGGGTAGGTACGAGCAGTACTTC.

This clone has a count of ten or more. The chain carries TRBV6-1 and TRBJ2-7, with D perhaps TRBD2 (6 bases). The CDR3 is 15 residues long. Germline assignment: CDR1 MNHNS and CDR2 SASEGT. The V gene lost 0 bases and the J gene lost 6 bases, with 15 bases spanning the gap. In nucleotides, the CDR3 is TGTGCCAGCAGTGAAGCAGAACTGCGGGGCAGCGAGCAGTACTTC. This translates into CASSEAELRGSEQYF.

This CDR3 is CASSLGQLETQYF. The DNA for the CDR3 is TGTGCCAGCAGCTTGGGGCAGTTGGAGACCCAGTACTTC. The V gene is TRBV5-5, the J gene TRBJ2-5, with unresolved D. CDR1 is SGHKS and CDR2 is YYEKEE in the germline V gene (reference sequence). V was pared by 0 bases and J by 5 bases, with 8 bases between. The length of the CDR3 is 13 residues.

In this sample, this clone turned up a few times. The J gene is TRBJ1-4, the V gene TRBV4-3; D is possibly TRBD1 (5 bases). CDR3 length equals 15 residues. V was cut by 4 bases and J by 4 bases, with 13 bases left in between. The germline V gene encodes CDR1 LGHNA and CDR2 YSLEER. CDR3 nucleotide sequence: TGCGCCAGCAGCCCCGCGACAGCGCTTAATGAAAAACTGTTTTTT. The encoded protein is CASSPATALNEKLFF.

The chain employs TRBV3-1 (or the pseudogene TRBV3-2) and TRBJ2-7; 10 nucleotides agree with TRBD2. CDR1 is LGHDT and CDR2 is YNNKEL in the germline V gene (reference sequence). With 2 bases clipped from V and 7 bases from J, the junction kept 8 bases outside the gene matches. This CDR3 region has 15 residues. CDR3 nucleotide sequence: TGTGCCAGCAGCCAACGCGGGACTAGCGTTTATGAGCAGTACTTC. It specifies CASSQRGTSVYEQYF.

This sequence joins TRBV10-3 and TRBJ1-6; 9 nucleotides align to TRBD1. There are 14 residues in the CDR3. Germline V CDR1 and CDR2: ENHRY, SYGVKD. The V and J ends lost 6 bases and 5 bases, in that order; junction bases with no gene match: 2. CDR3 nucleotides: TGTGCCATCAGCCGGGACAGGGATAATTCACCCCTCCACTTT. This codes for CAISRDRDNSPLHF.

In the case of this clone: Other DNA sequences of this sample code for an identical CDR3. CDR3 sequence reads: CASSSNRGGYTF. The CDR3 region has the DNA TGTGCCAGCAGTTCGAACAGGGGCGGCTACACCTTC. The V and J genes are TRBV27 and TRBJ1-2; 7 nucleotides align to TRBD1. The germline CDR1 and CDR2 sequences are MNHEY and SMNVEV (reference sequence). The CDR3 is 12 amino acids. Losses at the gene ends were 4 bases for V and 8 bases for J; bases not matched to a gene: 4.

V usage is TRBV3-1 (or the pseudogene TRBV3-2) and J usage is TRBJ1-1; TRBD1 might be the D (5 bases). Trimming left V 6 bases short and J 8 bases short, with 10 bases between. CDR3 length equals 11 residues. Germline V gene sequence: CDR1 LGHDT, CDR2 YNNKEL (reference sequence). Here the CDR3 reads CASRAAGEAFF. Here the CDR3 DNA reads TGTGCCAGCAGGGCGGCAGGGGAAGCTTTCTTT.

The sample holds many counts of this clone. The chain combines TRBV5-1 with TRBJ2-7; the match to TRBD1 covers 7 bases. Germline CDR1 is SGHRS and CDR2 is YFSETQ. With V trimmed by 1 base and J by 4 bases, 8 bases remained unmatched. The CDR3 consists of 15 residues. The CDR3 sequence is CASSLWQGVGYEQYF. The CDR3 bases are TGCGCCAGCAGCTTGTGGCAGGGGGTCGGATACGAGCAGTACTTC. Combining the CDR3 with reference TRBV5-1 and TRBJ2-7 gives the whole variable domain KAGVTQTPRYLIKTRGQQVTLSCSPISGHRSVSWYQQTPGQGLQFLFEYFSETQRNKGNFPGRFSGRQFSNSRSEMNVSTLELGDSALYLCASSLWQGVGYEQYFGPGTRLTVT.

The rearrangement joins TRBV3-1 (or the pseudogene TRBV3-2) to TRBJ2-6, with 8 nucleotides matching TRBD1. CDR3 length: 14 residues. Germline V gene sequence: CDR1 LGHDT, CDR2 YNNKEL (reference sequence). V lost 5 bases, J lost 3 bases, and 0 bases stayed unmatched. CDR3 loop: CASSDRGGANVLTF. The DNA of the CDR3 is TGTGCCAGCAGCGACAGGGGTGGGGCCAACGTCCTGACTTTC.

This rearrangement joins TRBV9 to TRBJ1-3; no clear D gene. Germline-derived CDR1 and CDR2 are SGDLS and YYNGEE. The CDR3 spans 13 residues. The ends were cut back, 3 bases at V and 4 bases at J, with 8 bases in the middle. The CDR3 nucleotides read TGTGCCAGCAGCGCTATTGTGGGAAACACCATATATTTT. Its protein product is CASSAIVGNTIYF.

V and J are TRBV18 and TRBJ1-6; no reliable D call. V gave up 5 bases and J gave up 4 bases, with 6 bases separating them. The length of the CDR3 is 13 residues. Germline V gene data show CDR1 as KGHSH and CDR2 as LQKENI. This CDR3 is CASSGGYNSPLHF. The CDR3 region has the DNA TGTGCCAGCTCAGGCGGATATAATTCACCCCTCCACTTT. Full variable domain (rest looked up from reference TRBV18 and TRBJ1-6): NAGVMQNPRHLVRRRGQEARLRCSPMKGHSHVYWYRQLPEEGLKFMVYLQKENIIDESGMPKERFSAEFPKEGPSILRIQQVVRGDSAAYFCASSGGYNSPLHFGNGTRLTVT.

The chain combines TRBV2 with TRBJ1-2; D not certain. Germline CDR1 SNHLY, CDR2 FYNNEI. Trimming removed 6 bases from V and 6 bases from J, with 17 bases in between. The length of the CDR3 is 14 residues. In DNA form, the CDR3 reads TGTGCCAGCAGCAGTTTTGGAGCACGGGATGGCTACACCTTC. It encodes CASSSFGARDGYTF. Together with reference TRBV2 and TRBJ1-2, the CDR3 gives the full variable domain: EPEVTQTPSHQVTQMGQEVILRCVPISNHLYFYWYRQILGQKVEFLVSFYNNEISEKSEIFDDQFSVERPDGSNFTLKIRSTKLEDSAMYFCASSSFGARDGYTFGSGTRLTVV.